A selection of T cell receptor beta chains follows, all from one sample in a study of cytomegalovirus exposure and HLA in healthy donors. The table came from immunoSEQ multiplex PCR; TCRdb's copy has only in-frame clones and leaves some out. Of some 130,000 clones listed, roughly four fifths are singletons. Sequenced sample: PBMCs. The receptor set was obtained from a woman aged 45-65 years in good health and CMV-seronegative. Each CDR3 is given without its conserved first and last residue.

V gene	J gene	CDR3 protein
TRBV9	TRBJ1-2	ASSPEVGANYGYT
TRBV18	TRBJ1-1	ASSLATGRTEAF
TRBV9	TRBJ2-2	ASSGRQGLSGELF
TRBV11-2	TRBJ2-1	ASSSSNRGGEQF
TRBV7-3	TRBJ1-1	ASIPGQGFTEAF
TRBV27	TRBJ2-7	ASSFGQARRNEQY
TRBV29-1	TRBJ2-1	SVGDRYNEQF
TRBV7-8	TRBJ2-5	ASSLAAIETQY
TRBV19	TRBJ2-3	ASSIGLAGEDDTQY
TRBV29-1	TRBJ2-5	SVEIPGQGAGETQY
TRBV5-1	TRBJ1-4	ASSTDRSTNEKLF